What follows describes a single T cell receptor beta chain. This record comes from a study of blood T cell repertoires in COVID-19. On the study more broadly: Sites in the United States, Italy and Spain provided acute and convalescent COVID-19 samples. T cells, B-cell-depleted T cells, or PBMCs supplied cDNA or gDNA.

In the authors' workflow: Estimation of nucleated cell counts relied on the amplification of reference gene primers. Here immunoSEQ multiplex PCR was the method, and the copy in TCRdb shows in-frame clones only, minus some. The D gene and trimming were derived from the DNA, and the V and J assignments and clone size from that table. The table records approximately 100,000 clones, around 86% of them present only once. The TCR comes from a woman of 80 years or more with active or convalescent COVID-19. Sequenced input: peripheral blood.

CDR3 nucleotides: TGTGCCAGTAGTCTCAATCGAAGACAGGCCTACGAGCAGTACTTC. This codes for CASSLNRRQAYEQYF. V usage is TRBV19 and J usage is TRBJ2-7; TRBD1 might be the D (6 bases). The V end lost 5 bases, the J end lost 2 bases, and 16 bases lay between the germline ends. Per germline, CDR1 LNHDA and CDR2 SQIVND (reference sequence). The CDR3 runs to 15 residues.